The entry below gives a single T cell receptor beta chain sequence along with its context. Those who participated ranged in age from roughly 18 to 95 years and resided in under 25 US areas. Assignments of participants to cohorts depended upon their own reported clinical history. It was within 2 weeks before study entry that exposed participants met a COVID-19 case. These data belong to a study of blood T cell repertoires in COVID-19. Germline V gene lookup returns CDR1 LNHDA and CDR2 SQIVND (reference sequence). Between the trimmed V and J ends, which lost 7 bases and 7 bases, there was a span of 17 bases. The CDR3 is 14 residues long. Per the original data handling: Using reference gene primer amplification, nucleated cell counts were estimated. Only in-frame clones appear in the TCRdb table, and some are missing; sequencing was by immunoSEQ multiplex PCR. V, J and clone size reflect that table, while D and trimming were determined from the DNA. The table has roughly 380,000 clones, about 90% seen once.

The source material was PBMCs or T cells enriched from blood (not recorded which). V and J are TRBV19 and TRBJ1-5; no clear D gene. This receptor was identified in a woman aged 30 to 39 who had been exposed to COVID-19. CDR3 protein: CASTDWGGRQPQHF. The CDR3 bases are TGTGCCAGTACCGATTGGGGAGGAAGGCAGCCCCAGCATTTT. Full variable domain (rest looked up from reference TRBV19 and TRBJ1-5): DGGITQSPKYLFRKEGQNVTLSCEQNLNHDAMYWYRQDPGQGLRLIYYSQIVNDFQKGDIAEGYSVSREKKESFPLTVTSAQKNPTAFYLCASTDWGGRQPQHFGDGTRLSIL.